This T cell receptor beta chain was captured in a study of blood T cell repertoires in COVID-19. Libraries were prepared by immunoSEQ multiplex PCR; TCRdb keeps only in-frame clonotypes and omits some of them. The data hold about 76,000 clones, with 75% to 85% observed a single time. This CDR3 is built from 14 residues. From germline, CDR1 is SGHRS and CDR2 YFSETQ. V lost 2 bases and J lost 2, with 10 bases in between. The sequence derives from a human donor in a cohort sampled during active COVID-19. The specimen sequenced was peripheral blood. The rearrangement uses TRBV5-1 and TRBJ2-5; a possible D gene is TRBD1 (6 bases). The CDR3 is CASSFVGGQETQYF. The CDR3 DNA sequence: TGCGCCAGCAGCTTCGTAGGGGGACAAGAGACCCAGTACTTC.